Listed below are T cell receptor beta chains from one sample, sequenced in a study of molecular identifiers for immune sequencing clone quantification. In TCRdb, the PCR reads were re-called with MiXCR into one record per CDR3 protein. The sample has approximately 680,000 distinct CDR3 sequences; roughly 23% are singletons. Material for sequencing was naive CD8+ T cells from blood, with Jurkat cell RNA spiked in. These receptors came from a human donor in good health. Some libraries in this study had Jurkat cell RNA spiked in. Each CDR3 is given with its conserved first and last residue. D genes are given only for firm matches. Not every row has a clone size; where given, it reads once, few, many or a size class.

d_gene: NA; v_gene: TRBV19; j_gene: TRBJ2-3; abundance: many; CDR3nt: TGTGCCAGTACTCAGGAGCTAGGGATCTTCACAGATACGCAGTATTTT; CDR3aa: CASTQELGIFTDTQYF
d_gene: TRBD1; v_gene: TRBV20-1; j_gene: TRBJ1-6; abundance: NA; CDR3nt: TGCAGTGCTAGAGATTGGGACAGGACCAGGGATTCACCCCTCCACTTT; CDR3aa: CSARDWDRTRDSPLHF
d_gene: NA; v_gene: TRBV4-3; j_gene: TRBJ2-7; abundance: NA; CDR3nt: TGCGCCAGCAGCCGGGACGTCTTGAGCGTCGACGAGCAGTACTTC; CDR3aa: CASSRDVLSVDEQYF
d_gene: NA; v_gene: TRBV20-1; j_gene: TRBJ2-1; abundance: few; CDR3nt: TGCAGTGCTAGGCCCCGCCGGCCGGGCGTCGTCGATGAGCAGTTCTTC; CDR3aa: CSARPRRPGVVDEQFF
d_gene: NA; v_gene: TRBV12-3/TRBV12-4; j_gene: TRBJ2-3; abundance: many; CDR3nt: TGTGCCAGCAGGGCCGGGGCCCAGCTTAATACGCAGTATTTT; CDR3aa: CASRAGAQLNTQYF
d_gene: NA; v_gene: TRBV10-3; j_gene: TRBJ1-1; abundance: many; CDR3nt: TGTGCCATCGGACGGGGGAACACTGAAGCTTTCTTT; CDR3aa: CAIGRGNTEAFF
d_gene: NA; v_gene: TRBV14; j_gene: TRBJ2-1; abundance: NA; CDR3nt: TGTGCCAGCAGCCAAGAAGGGTACCCCTTCAATGAGCAGTTCTTC; CDR3aa: CASSQEGYPFNEQFF
d_gene: NA; v_gene: TRBV3-1; j_gene: TRBJ2-7; abundance: few; CDR3nt: TGTGCCAGCAGCCAAGATATCATCGAGCAGTACTTC; CDR3aa: CASSQDIIEQYF
d_gene: NA; v_gene: TRBV2; j_gene: TRBJ2-3; abundance: few; CDR3nt: TGTGCCAGCAGTGAAGGTCCCCTTAGAGGTACGCAGTATTTT; CDR3aa: CASSEGPLRGTQYF
d_gene: NA; v_gene: TRBV3-1; j_gene: TRBJ2-7; abundance: few; CDR3nt: TGTGCCAGCAGCCAAGAATGGACAGCGGGACCATACGAGCAGTACTTC; CDR3aa: CASSQEWTAGPYEQYF
d_gene: NA; v_gene: TRBV6-5; j_gene: TRBJ2-1; abundance: NA; CDR3nt: TGTGCCAGCAGTTACAGAGGAGTGAGAGGGACTTACAATGAGCAGTTCTTC; CDR3aa: CASSYRGVRGTYNEQFF
d_gene: TRBD2; v_gene: TRBV5-1; j_gene: TRBJ2-7; abundance: NA; CDR3nt: TGCGCCAGCAGCTCGGGACTAGCGAGAGTATACGAGCAGTACTTC; CDR3aa: CASSSGLARVYEQYF
d_gene: NA; v_gene: TRBV29-1; j_gene: TRBJ2-7; abundance: few; CDR3nt: TGCAGCGTTGTTAGCAGGGTCGGCTACGAGCAGTACTTC; CDR3aa: CSVVSRVGYEQYF
d_gene: NA; v_gene: TRBV27; j_gene: TRBJ2-1; abundance: few; CDR3nt: TGTGCCACCGAGGGGGTAAATGAGCAGTTCTTC; CDR3aa: CATEGVNEQFF
d_gene: NA; v_gene: TRBV4-3; j_gene: TRBJ1-1; abundance: few; CDR3nt: TGCGCCAGCAGCCCAGGGGACTACCTGAACACTGAAGCTTTCTTT; CDR3aa: CASSPGDYLNTEAFF
d_gene: TRBD1; v_gene: TRBV6-6; j_gene: TRBJ2-7; abundance: NA; CDR3nt: TGTGCCAGCAGTTTCTCGACGGACAGGGGGGACTACGAGCAGTACTTC; CDR3aa: CASSFSTDRGDYEQYF
d_gene: NA; v_gene: TRBV7-2; j_gene: TRBJ1-1; abundance: few; CDR3nt: TGTGCCAGCAGCTTAGGCGCAGGGTACAAGAACACTGAAGCTTTCTTT; CDR3aa: CASSLGAGYKNTEAFF
d_gene: NA; v_gene: TRBV5-6; j_gene: TRBJ1-1; abundance: many; CDR3nt: TGTGCCAGCAGCTTAGGCGGGGCAGGAGAAGCTTTCTTT; CDR3aa: CASSLGGAGEAFF